These 6 T cell receptor beta chains were all obtained from the same sample, sequenced in a study of cytomegalovirus exposure and HLA in healthy donors. PCR employed 60 Vbeta and 13 Jbeta primers. The method was immunoSEQ multiplex PCR; TCRdb's version includes in-frame clones alone and lacks a portion of them. The sample contains tens of thousands of clones, approximately 84% of which appear only once. Sequenced material: PBMCs. The receptors stem from a woman in her forties or fifties in good health and CMV-seronegative.

The rearrangement uses TRBV5-4 and TRBJ2-5, with TRBD1 matching 7 bases. V lost 10 bases to trimming and J lost 4 bases; unmatched junction nucleotides: 10. Germline CDR1 reads SGHNT; CDR2 reads YYREEE (reference sequence). This CDR3 comprises 13 residues. For the CDR3, the DNA is TGTGCCTCAAAAACCGGGACAGCAGAGACCCAGTACTTC. The encoded protein is CASKTGTAETQYF.

V and J are TRBV7-9 and TRBJ1-2; D is possibly TRBD1 (5 bases). The CDR3 has 15 amino acids. Trimming removed 5 bases from V and 3 bases from J, with 16 bases in between. CDR1 SEHNR and CDR2 FQNEAQ come from the germline V gene (reference sequence). CDR3 loop: CASSPRGGVDYGYTF. DNA for the CDR3: TGTGCCAGCAGCCCTAGGGGAGGCGTCGACTATGGCTACACCTTC.

This chain uses TRBV7-6 with TRBJ1-4; 7 bases fit TRBD1. This CDR3 has 16 residues. The V gene's germline CDR1 is SGHVS and CDR2 FNYEAQ. The V segment lost 5 bases and the J segment 0 bases; nucleotides outside the gene matches: 6. In DNA, the CDR3 is TGTGCCAGCAGCGAAGGGACAGTTGCAACTAATGAAAAACTGTTTTTT. Its translation: CASSEGTVATNEKLFF.

V usage is TRBV9 and J usage is TRBJ2-3; D is ambiguous. The V end was cut by 0 bases, the J end by 3 bases, with 14 bases between. This CDR3 has 16 amino acids. Germline V lookup: CDR1 SGDLS, CDR2 YYNGEE. CDR3 DNA sequence: TGTGCCAGCAGCGTAGGAGTCTCGAGTGTGACAGATACGCAGTATTTT. Its protein is CASSVGVSSVTDTQYF.

This clone was observed once. The chain combines TRBV19 with TRBJ2-5, with 7 bases lining up with TRBD1. Germline assignment: CDR1 LNHDA and CDR2 SQIVND (reference sequence). The J segment lost 1 base and the V segment lost 5 bases, leaving 7 bases of the junction unmatched. CDR3 length: 15 residues. The CDR3 DNA reads as TGTGCCAGTAGTCCCGACAGGGTCACCCAAGAGACCCAGTACTTC. As protein: CASSPDRVTQETQYF.

V usage is TRBV9 and J usage is TRBJ1-1; the D gene is possibly TRBD1 (6 bases). CDR1 is SGDLS and CDR2 is YYNGEE in the germline V gene. This CDR3 has 13 amino acids. V was clipped by 4 bases and J by 5 bases, with 12 bases between them. The CDR3 is CASSLRTGTEAFF. The DNA for the CDR3 is TGTGCCAGCAGCTTACGCACAGGGACTGAAGCTTTCTTT.